This T cell receptor (beta chain) is from a study of shared clonotypes between healthy human individuals. Study-level results: Sampling included only blood; tissue repertoires likely differ.

J was trimmed by 0 bases and V by 3 bases; bases with no gene match: 6. Germline values: CDR1 MGHRA, CDR2 YSYEKL. CDR3 length: 16 amino acids. In regard to this clone: Its antigen is currently unknown.

An assay was performed, and its level was deep. Genomic DNA of every subset was divided equally among multiple immunoSEQ plates. This table comes from immunoSEQ multiplex PCR, and its TCRdb copy is limited to in-frame clones, with some not included. The data contain about 120,000 clones, about 71% of them singletons. The TCR comes from a woman in her thirties in good health. The specimen sequenced was memory CD8+ T cells sorted from blood. Subset: CD45RO+ cells pooled with CCR7-negative TemRA cells. V and J are TRBV4-1 and TRBJ2-7, with 9 bases aligning to TRBD2. Written as DNA, the CDR3 is TGCGCCAGCAGCCAGAGTAGCGGGGGATACTCCTACGAGCAGTACTTC. This sequence encodes CASSQSSGGYSYEQYF.